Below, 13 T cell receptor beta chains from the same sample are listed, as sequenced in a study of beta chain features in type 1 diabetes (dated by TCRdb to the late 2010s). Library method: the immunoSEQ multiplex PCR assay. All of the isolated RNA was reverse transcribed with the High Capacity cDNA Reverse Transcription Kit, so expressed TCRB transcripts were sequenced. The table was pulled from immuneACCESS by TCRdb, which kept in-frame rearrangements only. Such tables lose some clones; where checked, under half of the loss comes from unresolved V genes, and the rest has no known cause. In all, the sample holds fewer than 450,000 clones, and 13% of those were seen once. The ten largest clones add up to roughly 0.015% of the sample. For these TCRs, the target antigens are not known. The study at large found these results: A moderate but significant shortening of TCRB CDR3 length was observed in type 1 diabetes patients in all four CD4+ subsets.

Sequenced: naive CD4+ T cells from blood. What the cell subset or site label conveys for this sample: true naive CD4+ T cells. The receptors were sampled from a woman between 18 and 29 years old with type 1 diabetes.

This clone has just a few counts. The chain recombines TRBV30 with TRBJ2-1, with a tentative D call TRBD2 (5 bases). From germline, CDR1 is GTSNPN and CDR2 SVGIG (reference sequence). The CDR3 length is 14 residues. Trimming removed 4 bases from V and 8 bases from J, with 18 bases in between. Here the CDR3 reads CAWNLLALFDEQFF. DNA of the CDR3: TGTGCCTGGAATCTTCTAGCATTGTTCGATGAGCAGTTCTTC.

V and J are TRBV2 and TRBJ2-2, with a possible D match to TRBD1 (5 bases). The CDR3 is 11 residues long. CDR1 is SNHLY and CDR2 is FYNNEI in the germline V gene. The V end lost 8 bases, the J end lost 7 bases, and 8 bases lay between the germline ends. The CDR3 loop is CASSQGGELFF. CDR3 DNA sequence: TGTGCCAGCTCCCAGGGCGGGGAGCTGTTTTTT.

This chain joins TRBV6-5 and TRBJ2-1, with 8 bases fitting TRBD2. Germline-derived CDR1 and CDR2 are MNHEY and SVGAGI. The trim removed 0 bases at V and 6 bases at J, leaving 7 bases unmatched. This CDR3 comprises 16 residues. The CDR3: CASSYSRVAGFNEQFF. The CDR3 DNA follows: TGTGCCAGCAGTTACTCGCGGGTAGCGGGATTCAATGAGCAGTTCTTC.

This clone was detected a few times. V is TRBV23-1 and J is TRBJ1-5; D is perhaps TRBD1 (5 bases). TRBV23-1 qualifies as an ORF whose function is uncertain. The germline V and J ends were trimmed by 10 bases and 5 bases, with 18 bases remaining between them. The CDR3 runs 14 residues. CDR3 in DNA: TGCGCCAACGGGGACGGGGGGTTGGATCAGCCCCAGCATTTT. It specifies CANGDGGLDQPQHF.

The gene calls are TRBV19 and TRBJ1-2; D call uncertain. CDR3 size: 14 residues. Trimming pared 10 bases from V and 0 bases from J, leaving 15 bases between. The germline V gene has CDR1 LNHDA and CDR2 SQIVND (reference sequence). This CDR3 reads CATRGPGSNYGYTF. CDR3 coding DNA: TGTGCCACGAGAGGGCCGGGATCTAACTATGGCTACACCTTC. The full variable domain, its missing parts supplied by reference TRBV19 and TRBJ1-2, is DGGITQSPKYLFRKEGQNVTLSCEQNLNHDAMYWYRQDPGQGLRLIYYSQIVNDFQKGDIAEGYSVSREKKESFPLTVTSAQKNPTAFYLCATRGPGSNYGYTFGSGTRLTVV.

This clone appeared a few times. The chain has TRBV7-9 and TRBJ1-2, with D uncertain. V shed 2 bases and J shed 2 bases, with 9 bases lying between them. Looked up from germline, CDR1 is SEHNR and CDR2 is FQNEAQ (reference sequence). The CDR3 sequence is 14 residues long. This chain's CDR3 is CASSLLGGNYGYTF. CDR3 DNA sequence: TGTGCCAGCAGCTTATTGGGAGGGAACTATGGCTACACCTTC.

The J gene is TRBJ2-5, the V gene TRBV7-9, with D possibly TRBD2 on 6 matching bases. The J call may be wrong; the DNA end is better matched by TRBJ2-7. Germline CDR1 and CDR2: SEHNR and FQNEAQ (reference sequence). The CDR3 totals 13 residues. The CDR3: CASSSGTSYEQYF. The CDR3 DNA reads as TGTGCCAGCAGCTCCGGGACTTCCTACGAGCAGTACTTC.

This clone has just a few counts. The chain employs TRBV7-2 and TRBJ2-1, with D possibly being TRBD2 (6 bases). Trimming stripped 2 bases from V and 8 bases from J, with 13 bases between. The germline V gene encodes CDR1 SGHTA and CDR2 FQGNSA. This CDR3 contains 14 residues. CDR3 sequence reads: CASSLRRDGYEQFF. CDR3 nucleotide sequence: TGTGCCAGCAGCTTAAGGCGGGATGGGTATGAGCAGTTCTTC.

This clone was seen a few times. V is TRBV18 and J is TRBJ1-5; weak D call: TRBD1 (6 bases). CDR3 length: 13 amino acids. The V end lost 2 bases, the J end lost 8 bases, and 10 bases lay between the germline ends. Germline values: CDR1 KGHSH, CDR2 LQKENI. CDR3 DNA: TGTGCCAGCTCACCAGGGAAGGGGGAGCCCCAGCATTTT. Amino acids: CASSPGKGEPQHF.

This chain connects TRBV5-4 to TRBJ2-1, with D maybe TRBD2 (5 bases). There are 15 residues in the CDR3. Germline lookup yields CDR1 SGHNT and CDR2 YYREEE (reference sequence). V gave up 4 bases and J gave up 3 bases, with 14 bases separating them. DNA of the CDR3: TGTGCCAGCAGCCGAGAGGCTAGCCTCTACAATGAGCAGTTCTTC. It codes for CASSREASLYNEQFF.

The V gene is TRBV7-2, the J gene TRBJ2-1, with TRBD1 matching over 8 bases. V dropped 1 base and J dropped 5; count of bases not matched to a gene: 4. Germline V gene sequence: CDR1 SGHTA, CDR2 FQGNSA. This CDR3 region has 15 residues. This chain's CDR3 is CASSLGGQANNEQFF. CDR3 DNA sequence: TGTGCCAGCAGCTTAGGGGGACAGGCGAACAATGAGCAGTTCTTC. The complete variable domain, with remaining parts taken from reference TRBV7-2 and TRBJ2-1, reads GAGVSQSPSNKVTEKGKDVELRCDPISGHTALYWYRQSLGQGLEFLIYFQGNSAPDKSGLPSDRFSAERTGGSVSTLTIQRTQQEDSAVYLCASSLGGQANNEQFFGPGTRLTVL.

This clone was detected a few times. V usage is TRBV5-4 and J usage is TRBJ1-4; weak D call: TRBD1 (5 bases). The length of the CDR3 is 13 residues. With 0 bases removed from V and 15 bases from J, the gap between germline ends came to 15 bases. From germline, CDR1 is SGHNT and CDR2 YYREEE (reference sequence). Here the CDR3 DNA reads TGTGCCAGCAGCTTGGAGTTGGCAGGGTTTATGTTTTTT. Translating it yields CASSLELAGFMFF.

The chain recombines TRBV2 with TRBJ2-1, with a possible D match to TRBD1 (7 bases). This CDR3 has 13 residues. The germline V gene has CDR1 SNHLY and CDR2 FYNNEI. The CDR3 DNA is TGTGCAGGGAGGAGGGACAGCAGGAATGAGCAGTTCTTC. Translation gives CAGRRDSRNEQFF. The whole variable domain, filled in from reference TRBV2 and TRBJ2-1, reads EPEVTQTPSHQVTQMGQEVILRCVPISNHLYFYWYRQILGQKVEFLVSFYNNEISEKSEIFDDQFSVERPDGSNFTLKIRSTKLEDSAMYFCAGRRDSRNEQFFGPGTRLTVL.